This T cell receptor (beta chain) emerged from a study of OX40 agonist ivuxolimab in advanced cancers. Clones were sequenced by immunoSEQ multiplex PCR, and TCRdb holds only the in-frame ones, with some missing. The sample has under 45,000 clones; roughly four fifths are singletons. Germline V lookup: CDR1 SGDLS, CDR2 YYNGEE. V was trimmed by 3 bases and J by 2 bases, leaving 11 bases between them. CDR3 length: 14 amino acids. With autoimmune disease history or systemic immunosuppression, patients were excluded. The rearrangement links TRBV9 to TRBJ1-2, with D maybe TRBD1 (6 bases). The input for sequencing was CD4+ or CD8+ T cells sorted from blood, taken in a trial of the OX40 agonist ivuxolimab. The source of this sequence is an adult with an advanced solid tumor such as melanoma, head and neck, liver or kidney cancer. In nucleotides, the CDR3 is TGTGCCAGCAGCGCTACGGGACACAACTATGGCTACACCTTC. It codes for CASSATGHNYGYTF.